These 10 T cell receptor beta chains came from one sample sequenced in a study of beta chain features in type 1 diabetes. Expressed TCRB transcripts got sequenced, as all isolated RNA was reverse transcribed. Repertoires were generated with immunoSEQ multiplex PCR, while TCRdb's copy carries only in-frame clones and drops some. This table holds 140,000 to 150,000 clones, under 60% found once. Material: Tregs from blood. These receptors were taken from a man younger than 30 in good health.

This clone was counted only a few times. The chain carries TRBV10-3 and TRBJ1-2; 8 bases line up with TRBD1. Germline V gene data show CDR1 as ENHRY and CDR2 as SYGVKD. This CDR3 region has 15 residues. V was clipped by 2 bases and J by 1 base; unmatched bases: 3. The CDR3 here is CAISEGQGFNYGYTF. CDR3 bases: TGTGCCATCAGTGAGGGACAGGGATTTAACTATGGCTACACCTTC.

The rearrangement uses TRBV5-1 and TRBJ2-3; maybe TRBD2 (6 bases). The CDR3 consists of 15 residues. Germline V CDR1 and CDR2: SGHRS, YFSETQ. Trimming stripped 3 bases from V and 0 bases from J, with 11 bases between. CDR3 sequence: CASSWTGTSTDTQYF. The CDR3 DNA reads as TGCGCCAGCAGCTGGACGGGGACTAGCACAGATACGCAGTATTTT.

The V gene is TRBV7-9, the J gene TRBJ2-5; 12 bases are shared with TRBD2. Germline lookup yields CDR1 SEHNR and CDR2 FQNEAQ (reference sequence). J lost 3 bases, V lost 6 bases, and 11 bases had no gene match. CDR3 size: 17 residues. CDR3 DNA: TGTGCCAGCAGAGAAAGCCGACTAGCGGGGGTGAAAGAGACCCAGTACTTC. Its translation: CASRESRLAGVKETQYF.

CDR3 sequence reads: CASSLTSGADTQYF. CDR3 DNA: TGCGCCAGCAGCTTGACTAGCGGGGCAGATACGCAGTATTTT. This chain links TRBV5-1 with TRBJ2-3; TRBD2 matches 10 bases. Looked up from germline, CDR1 is SGHRS and CDR2 is YFSETQ. Trimming cost V 1 base and J 4 bases; bases outside gene matches: 0. This CDR3 region has 14 residues.

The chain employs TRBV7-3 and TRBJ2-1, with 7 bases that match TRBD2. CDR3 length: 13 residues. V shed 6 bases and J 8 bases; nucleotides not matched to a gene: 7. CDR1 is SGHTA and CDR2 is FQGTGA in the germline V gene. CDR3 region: CASSMVREDEQFF. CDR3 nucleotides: TGTGCCAGCAGTATGGTACGGGAGGATGAGCAGTTCTTC. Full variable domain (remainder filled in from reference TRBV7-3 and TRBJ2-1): GAGVSQTPSNKVTEKGKYVELRCDPISGHTALYWYRQSLGQGPEFLIYFQGTGAADDSGLPNDRFFAVRPEGSVSTLKIQRTERGDSAVYLCASSMVREDEQFFGPGTRLTVL.

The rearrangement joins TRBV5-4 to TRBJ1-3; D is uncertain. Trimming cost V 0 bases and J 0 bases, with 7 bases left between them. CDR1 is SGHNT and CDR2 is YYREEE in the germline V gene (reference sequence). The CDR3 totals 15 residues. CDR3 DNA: TGTGCCAGCAGCTTGGGTTCGGGCTCTGGAAACACCATATATTTT. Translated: CASSLGSGSGNTIYF.

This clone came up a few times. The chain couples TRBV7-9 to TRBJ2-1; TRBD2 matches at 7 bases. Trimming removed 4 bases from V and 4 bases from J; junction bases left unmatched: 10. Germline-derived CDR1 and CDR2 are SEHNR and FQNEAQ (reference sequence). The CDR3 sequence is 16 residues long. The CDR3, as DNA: TGTGCCAGCAGCTCCCGAGGAGGGAGGGTATACAATGAGCAGTTCTTC. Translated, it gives CASSSRGGRVYNEQFF.

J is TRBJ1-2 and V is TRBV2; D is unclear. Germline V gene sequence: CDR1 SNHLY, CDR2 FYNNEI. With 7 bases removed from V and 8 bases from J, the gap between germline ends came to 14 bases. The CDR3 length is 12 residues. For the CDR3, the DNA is TGTGCCAGCAAAAGGGAGGGTTGGGGCTACACCTTC. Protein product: CASKREGWGYTF. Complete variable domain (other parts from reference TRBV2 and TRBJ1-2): EPEVTQTPSHQVTQMGQEVILRCVPISNHLYFYWYRQILGQKVEFLVSFYNNEISEKSEIFDDQFSVERPDGSNFTLKIRSTKLEDSAMYFCASKREGWGYTFGSGTRLTVV.

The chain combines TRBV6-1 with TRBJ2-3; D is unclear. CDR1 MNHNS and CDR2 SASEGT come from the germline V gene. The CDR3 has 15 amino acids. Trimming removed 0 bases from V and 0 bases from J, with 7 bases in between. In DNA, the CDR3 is TGTGCCAGCAGTGAAGCGAAGAGGAGCACAGATACGCAGTATTTT. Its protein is CASSEAKRSTDTQYF.

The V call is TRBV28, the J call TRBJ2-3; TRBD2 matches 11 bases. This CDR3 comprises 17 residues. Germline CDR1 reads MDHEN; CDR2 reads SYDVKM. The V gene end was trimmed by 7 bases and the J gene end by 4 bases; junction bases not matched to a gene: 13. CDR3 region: CASTKTSGSPEADTQYF. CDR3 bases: TGTGCCAGCACGAAAACTAGCGGGAGTCCGGAGGCAGATACGCAGTATTTT.